These T cell receptor beta chains were read from a single sample in a study of cytomegalovirus exposure and HLA in healthy donors. TCRdb's copy holds only in-frame clones and misses some; the assay was immunoSEQ multiplex PCR. The sample includes around 180,000 clones, about 78% of them seen just once. The sample consisted of PBMCs. Every receptor here comes from a middle-aged man in good health and CMV-seronegative. Each CDR3 is given with its conserved first and last residue.

v_call cdr3_aa
TRBV2 CASSLSLGNTEAFF
TRBV6-1 CASSADRLSSYNSPLHF
TRBV5-6 CASSFTKTEAFF
TRBV25-1 CASSYDRSNGYTF
TRBV2 CASSEGRVDTIYF
TRBV5-1 CASSLDGQGITYEQYF
TRBV16 CASSLRGYNEKLFF
TRBV7-3 CASSVNLAGNIQYF
TRBV25-1 CASGGGGSYNEQFF
TRBV7-3 CASSSRVNNEQFF